This T cell receptor beta chain was sequenced during a study of CDR3 diversity in severe acne. TCRdb re-called the PCR reads through MiXCR, storing one row per CDR3 protein. The profile shows about 97,000 distinct CDR3 sequences, 45% to 60% of them singletons. The material sequenced was blood. The sequence was collected from a male donor with acne.

In DNA form, the CDR3 reads TGCAGTGCCCCCGGGGGTAGCGGGAGTTCCGATGAGCAGTTCTTC. Translating gives CSAPGGSGSSDEQFF. The chain carries TRBV20-1 and TRBJ2-1; the match to TRBD2 covers 9 bases. The CDR3 has 15 amino acids. Germline V gene data show CDR1 as DFQATT and CDR2 as SNEGSKA (reference sequence). J gave up 8 bases and V 6 bases, and 14 bases lay outside the gene matches.